Listed below are T cell receptor beta chains from one sample, sequenced in a study of control samples from healthy donors and cancer patients. The repertoire was sequenced with immunoSEQ multiplex PCR; TCRdb's copy has only in-frame clones and lacks some. The data hold about 75,000 clones, with 90% to 95% observed a single time. Specimen: blood. The receptors were gathered from a woman in her forties in good health. The CDR3 runs from the conserved cysteine through the conserved F or W. The D gene is left open where the match is weak.

V gene: TRBV29-1
CDR3 length: 13
D gene: -
J gene: TRBJ1-1
CDR3 protein: CSVEVMENTEAFF
CDR3 DNA: TGCAGCGTTGAAGTAATGGAAAACACTGAAGCTTTCTTT

V gene: TRBV12-5
CDR3 length: 13
D gene: -
J gene: TRBJ2-7
CDR3 protein: CASGLPYDGEQYF
CDR3 DNA: TGTGCTAGTGGTTTGCCCTACGACGGCGAGCAGTACTTC

V gene: TRBV3-1/TRBV3-2
CDR3 length: 13
D gene: -
J gene: TRBJ2-5
CDR3 protein: CASSQQLRETQYF
CDR3 DNA: TGTGCCAGCAGCCAACAACTGAGGGAGACCCAGTACTTC

V gene: TRBV5-5
CDR3 length: 18
D gene: TRBD2
J gene: TRBJ2-3
CDR3 protein: CASSPGTSGGASTDTQYF
CDR3 DNA: TGTGCCAGCAGCCCAGGGACTAGCGGGGGGGCTAGCACAGATACGCAGTATTTT

V gene: TRBV10-3
CDR3 length: 17
D gene: -
J gene: TRBJ2-1
CDR3 protein: CAISESSPVSSYNEQFF
CDR3 DNA: TGTGCCATCAGTGAGTCGAGTCCGGTGAGCTCCTACAATGAGCAGTTCTTC

V gene: TRBV7-8
CDR3 length: 16
D gene: -
J gene: TRBJ2-1
CDR3 protein: CASSPLSDASYNEQFF
CDR3 DNA: TGTGCCAGCAGCCCTTTGTCGGACGCCTCCTACAATGAGCAGTTCTTC

V gene: TRBV2
CDR3 length: 14
D gene: -
J gene: TRBJ1-5
CDR3 protein: CASSNTGEILPQHF
CDR3 DNA: TGTGCCAGCAGCAACACGGGGGAAATTCTCCCCCAGCATTTT

V gene: TRBV5-1
CDR3 length: 15
D gene: -
J gene: TRBJ2-2
CDR3 protein: CASSPGGAWTGELFF
CDR3 DNA: TGCGCCAGCAGCCCAGGAGGGGCCTGGACCGGGGAGCTGTTTTTT

V gene: TRBV6-5
CDR3 length: 13
D gene: -
J gene: TRBJ2-2
CDR3 protein: CASEPENTGELFF
CDR3 DNA: TGTGCCAGCGAGCCAGAAAACACCGGGGAGCTGTTTTTT

V gene: TRBV23-1
CDR3 length: 16
D gene: -
J gene: TRBJ2-5
CDR3 protein: CASSLGVRVMRETQYF
CDR3 DNA: TGCGCCAGCAGTTTGGGGGTAAGGGTCATGAGAGAGACCCAGTACTTC

V gene: TRBV2
CDR3 length: 12
D gene: -
J gene: TRBJ1-1
CDR3 protein: CASSPRQPEAFF
CDR3 DNA: TGTGCCAGCAGTCCGAGACAGCCTGAAGCTTTCTTT

V gene: TRBV7-9
CDR3 length: 19
D gene: TRBD2
J gene: TRBJ2-3
CDR3 protein: CASSLDLAGEPPGTDTQYF
CDR3 DNA: TGTGCCAGCAGCTTAGACCTAGCGGGAGAGCCCCCCGGCACAGATACGCAGTATTTT

V gene: TRBV4-2
CDR3 length: 14
D gene: TRBD1
J gene: TRBJ1-3
CDR3 protein: CASSSGTGGNTIYF
CDR3 DNA: TGTGCCAGCAGCTCAGGGACAGGGGGAAACACCATATATTTT

V gene: TRBV7-9
CDR3 length: 16
D gene: TRBD2
J gene: TRBJ2-3
CDR3 protein: CASSPGASGGSDTQYF
CDR3 DNA: TGTGCCAGCAGCCCAGGCGCTAGCGGGGGCTCAGATACGCAGTATTTT

V gene: TRBV4-1
CDR3 length: 16
D gene: -
J gene: TRBJ1-5
CDR3 protein: CASSPEGGARGQPQHF
CDR3 DNA: TGCGCCAGCAGCCCAGAGGGGGGGGCTAGAGGTCAGCCCCAGCATTTT

V gene: TRBV11-2
CDR3 length: 13
D gene: -
J gene: TRBJ2-6
CDR3 protein: CASVWSGANVLTF
CDR3 DNA: TGTGCCAGCGTCTGGTCTGGGGCCAACGTCCTGACTTTC

V gene: TRBV5-1
CDR3 length: 13
D gene: -
J gene: TRBJ1-4
CDR3 protein: CASSLVPNEKLFF
CDR3 DNA: TGCGCCAGCAGCTTGGTCCCGAATGAAAAACTGTTTTTT

V gene: TRBV24-1
CDR3 length: 19
D gene: -
J gene: TRBJ1-5
CDR3 protein: CATSDPPGGDGRSNQPQHF
CDR3 DNA: TGTGCCACCAGTGACCCCCCTGGGGGGGACGGCCGTAGCAATCAGCCCCAGCATTTT

V gene: TRBV27
CDR3 length: 11
D gene: -
J gene: TRBJ2-5
CDR3 protein: CASSRGETQYF
CDR3 DNA: TGTGCCAGCAGTCGGGGAGAGACCCAGTACTTC

V gene: TRBV13
CDR3 length: 14
D gene: -
J gene: TRBJ2-4
CDR3 protein: CASSFTKGRDIQYF
CDR3 DNA: TGTGCCAGCAGCTTCACTAAGGGGCGGGACATTCAGTACTTC

V gene: TRBV5-1
CDR3 length: 15
D gene: TRBD1
J gene: TRBJ2-2
CDR3 protein: CASSLGDRHTGELFF
CDR3 DNA: TGCGCCAGCAGCTTGGGGGACAGACACACCGGGGAGCTGTTTTTT

V gene: TRBV4-1
CDR3 length: 15
D gene: -
J gene: TRBJ1-5
CDR3 protein: CTSSPGFLGNQPQHF
CDR3 DNA: TGCACCAGCAGCCCGGGTTTCCTAGGGAATCAGCCCCAGCATTTT

V gene: TRBV5-4
CDR3 length: 15
D gene: -
J gene: TRBJ1-4
CDR3 protein: CASSFTGSPNEKLFF
CDR3 DNA: TGTGCCAGCAGCTTCACAGGGTCCCCTAATGAAAAACTGTTTTTT

V gene: TRBV5-6
CDR3 length: 13
D gene: -
J gene: TRBJ1-3
CDR3 protein: CASSLGATNTIYF
CDR3 DNA: TGTGCCAGCAGCTTGGGGGCTACAAACACCATATATTTT

V gene: TRBV7-6
CDR3 length: 17
D gene: TRBD2
J gene: TRBJ2-7
CDR3 protein: CASSLAPRTSGNHEQYF
CDR3 DNA: TGTGCCAGCAGCTTAGCCCCCAGGACTAGCGGGAACCACGAGCAGTACTTC

V gene: TRBV3-1/TRBV3-2
CDR3 length: 14
D gene: -
J gene: TRBJ1-1
CDR3 protein: CASSQDSGASEAFF
CDR3 DNA: TGTGCCAGCAGCCAAGATTCGGGGGCTTCTGAAGCTTTCTTT

V gene: TRBV5-1
CDR3 length: 15
D gene: TRBD1
J gene: TRBJ1-6
CDR3 protein: CASSLGGTGNSPLHF
CDR3 DNA: TGCGCCAGCAGCTTGGGTGGGACAGGAAATTCACCCCTCCACTTT

V gene: TRBV2
CDR3 length: 15
D gene: TRBD2
J gene: TRBJ2-1
CDR3 protein: CASSRTSESYNEQFF
CDR3 DNA: TGTGCCAGCAGCCGGACTAGCGAATCCTACAATGAGCAGTTCTTC

V gene: TRBV7-9
CDR3 length: 14
D gene: -
J gene: TRBJ2-6
CDR3 protein: CASSPVSGANVLTF
CDR3 DNA: TGTGCCAGCAGCCCCGTGAGTGGGGCCAACGTCCTGACTTTC

V gene: TRBV5-1
CDR3 length: 15
D gene: -
J gene: TRBJ1-4
CDR3 protein: CASSFTAGTAEKLFF
CDR3 DNA: TGCGCCAGCAGCTTTACGGCAGGGACCGCCGAAAAACTGTTTTTT

V gene: TRBV20-1
CDR3 length: 13
D gene: TRBD1
J gene: TRBJ1-3
CDR3 protein: CSASGDSGNTIYF
CDR3 DNA: TGCAGTGCTAGTGGGGACAGTGGAAACACCATATATTTT